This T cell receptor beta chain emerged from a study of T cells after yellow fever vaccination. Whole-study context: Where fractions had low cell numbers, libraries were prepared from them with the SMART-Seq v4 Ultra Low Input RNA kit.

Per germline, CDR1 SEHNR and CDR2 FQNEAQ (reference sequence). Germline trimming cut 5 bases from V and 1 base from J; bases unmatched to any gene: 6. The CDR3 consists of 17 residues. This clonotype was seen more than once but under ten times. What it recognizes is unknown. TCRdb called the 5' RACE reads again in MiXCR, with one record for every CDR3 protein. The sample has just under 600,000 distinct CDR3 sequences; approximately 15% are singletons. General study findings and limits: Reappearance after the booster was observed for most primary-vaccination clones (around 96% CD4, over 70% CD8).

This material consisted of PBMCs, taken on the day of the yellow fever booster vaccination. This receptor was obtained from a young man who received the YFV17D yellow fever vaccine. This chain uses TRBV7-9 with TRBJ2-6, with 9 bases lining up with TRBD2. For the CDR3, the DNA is TGTGCCAGCAGCCTACTTGGACTAGCGTCTGGGGCCAACGTCCTGACTTTC. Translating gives CASSLLGLASGANVLTF.